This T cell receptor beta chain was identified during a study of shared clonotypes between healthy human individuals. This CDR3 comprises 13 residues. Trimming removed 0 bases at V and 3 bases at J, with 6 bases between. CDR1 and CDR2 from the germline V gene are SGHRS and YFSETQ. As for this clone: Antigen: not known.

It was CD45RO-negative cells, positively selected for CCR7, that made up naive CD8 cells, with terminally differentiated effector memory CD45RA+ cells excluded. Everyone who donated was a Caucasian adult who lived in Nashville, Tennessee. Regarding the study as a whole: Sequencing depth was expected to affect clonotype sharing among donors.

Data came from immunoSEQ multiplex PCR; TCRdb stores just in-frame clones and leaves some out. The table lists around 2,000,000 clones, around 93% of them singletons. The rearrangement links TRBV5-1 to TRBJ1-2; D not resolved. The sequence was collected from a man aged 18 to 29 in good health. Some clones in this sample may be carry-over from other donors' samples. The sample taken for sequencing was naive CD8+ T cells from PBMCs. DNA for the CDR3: TGCGCCAGCAGCTTGGGGGAGTACTATGGCTACACCTTC. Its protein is CASSLGEYYGYTF.